This T cell receptor (beta chain) was captured in a study of cytomegalovirus exposure and HLA in healthy donors. Researchers ran the PCR with 60 Vbeta and 13 Jbeta primers. TCRdb's table, derived via immunoSEQ multiplex PCR, lists solely in-frame clones and lacks some. The sample contains more than 150,000 clones, 81% of which appear only once. This clone was detected only a few times. Trimming left V 2 bases short and J 8 bases short, with 9 bases between. Germline V lookup: CDR1 MNHEY, CDR2 SVGAGI. CDR3 size: 12 residues. What was sequenced was PBMCs. The rearrangement uses TRBV6-5 and TRBJ1-2; D is undetermined. The receptor was isolated from a middle-aged man in good health and CMV-seropositive. The CDR3 spells CASSYRPRGYTF. DNA for the CDR3: TGTGCCAGCAGTTACCGTCCGAGAGGCTACACCTTC.